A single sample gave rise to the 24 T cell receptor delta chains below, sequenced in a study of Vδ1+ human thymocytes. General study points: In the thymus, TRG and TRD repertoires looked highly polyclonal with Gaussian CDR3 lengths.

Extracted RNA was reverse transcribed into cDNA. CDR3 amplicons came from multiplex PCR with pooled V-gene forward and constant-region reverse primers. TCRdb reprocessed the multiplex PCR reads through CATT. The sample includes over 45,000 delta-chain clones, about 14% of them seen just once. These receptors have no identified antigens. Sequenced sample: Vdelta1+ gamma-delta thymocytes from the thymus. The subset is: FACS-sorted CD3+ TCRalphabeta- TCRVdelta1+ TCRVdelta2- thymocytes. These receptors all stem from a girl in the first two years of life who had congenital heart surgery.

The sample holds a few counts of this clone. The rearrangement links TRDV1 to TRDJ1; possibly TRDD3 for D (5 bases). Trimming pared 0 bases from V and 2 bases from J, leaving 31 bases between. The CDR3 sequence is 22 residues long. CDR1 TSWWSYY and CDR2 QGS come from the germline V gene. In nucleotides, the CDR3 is TGTGCTCTTGGGGAACTGGCCCGGGTTTCTACGGTGACTCCAGTGGGGACCGATAAACTCATCTTT. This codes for CALGELARVSTVTPVGTDKLIF.

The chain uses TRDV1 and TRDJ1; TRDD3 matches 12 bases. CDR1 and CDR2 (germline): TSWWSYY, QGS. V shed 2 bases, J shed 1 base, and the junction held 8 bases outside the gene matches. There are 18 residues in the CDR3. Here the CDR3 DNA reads TGTGCTCTTGGGGAATACTGGGGGATACCCGATTTCACCGATAAACTCATCTTT. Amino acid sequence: CALGEYWGIPDFTDKLIF.

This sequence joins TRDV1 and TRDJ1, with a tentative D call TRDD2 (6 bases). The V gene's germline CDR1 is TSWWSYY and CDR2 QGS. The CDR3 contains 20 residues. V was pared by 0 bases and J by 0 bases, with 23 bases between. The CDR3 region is CALGELYPTGGHPYTDKLIF. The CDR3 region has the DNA TGTGCTCTTGGGGAACTATATCCTACAGGGGGTCACCCCTACACCGATAAACTCATCTTT.

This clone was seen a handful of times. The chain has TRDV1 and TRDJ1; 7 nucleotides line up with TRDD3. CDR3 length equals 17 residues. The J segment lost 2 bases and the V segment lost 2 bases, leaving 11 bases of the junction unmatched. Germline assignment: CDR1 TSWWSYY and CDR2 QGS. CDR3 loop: CALGELDEGYSTDKLIF. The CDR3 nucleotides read TGTGCTCTTGGGGAATTGGACGAGGGATACTCTACCGATAAACTCATCTTT.

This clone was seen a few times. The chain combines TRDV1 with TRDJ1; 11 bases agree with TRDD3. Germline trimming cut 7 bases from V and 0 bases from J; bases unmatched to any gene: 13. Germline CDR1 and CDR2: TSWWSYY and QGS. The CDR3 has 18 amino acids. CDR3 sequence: CALAILGGYGQYTDKLIF. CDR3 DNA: TGTGCTCTTGCGATCCTTGGGGGATACGGCCAGTACACCGATAAACTCATCTTT.

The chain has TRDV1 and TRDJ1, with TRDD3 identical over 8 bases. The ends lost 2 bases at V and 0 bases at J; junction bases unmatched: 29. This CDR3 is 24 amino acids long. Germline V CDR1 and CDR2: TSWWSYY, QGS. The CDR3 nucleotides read TGTGCTCTTGGGGAATTAAGCCCATACCCTCTAACTCTACTGGGGGCTGCCGACACCGATAAACTCATCTTT. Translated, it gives CALGELSPYPLTLLGAADTDKLIF.

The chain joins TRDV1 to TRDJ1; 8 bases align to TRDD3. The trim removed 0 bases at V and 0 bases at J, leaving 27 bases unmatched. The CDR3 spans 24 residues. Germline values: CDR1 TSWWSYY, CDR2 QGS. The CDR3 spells CALGELEYVPGVGDPRPYTDKLIF. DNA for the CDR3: TGTGCTCTTGGGGAACTAGAGTACGTCCCAGGGGTGGGGGATCCCCGGCCGTACACCGATAAACTCATCTTT.

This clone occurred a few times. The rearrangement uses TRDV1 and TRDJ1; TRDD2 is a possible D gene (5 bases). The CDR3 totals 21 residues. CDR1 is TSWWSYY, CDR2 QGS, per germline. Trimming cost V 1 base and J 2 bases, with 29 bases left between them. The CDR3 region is CALGEPSSPTWATKRTDKLIF. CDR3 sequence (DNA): TGTGCTCTTGGGGAACCTTCCAGTCCGACGTGGGCAACTAAAAGGACCGATAAACTCATCTTT.

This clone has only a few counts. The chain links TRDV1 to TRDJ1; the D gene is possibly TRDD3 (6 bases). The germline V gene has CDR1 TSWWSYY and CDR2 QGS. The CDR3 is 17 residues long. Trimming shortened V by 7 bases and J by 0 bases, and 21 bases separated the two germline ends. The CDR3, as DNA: TGTGCTCTTGTACCAGATCTACGCGGGGATTACACCGATAAACTCATCTTT. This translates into CALVPDLRGDYTDKLIF.

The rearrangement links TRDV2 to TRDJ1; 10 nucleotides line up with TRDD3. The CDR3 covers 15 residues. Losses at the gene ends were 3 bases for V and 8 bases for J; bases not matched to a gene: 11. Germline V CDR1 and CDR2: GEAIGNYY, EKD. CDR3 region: CACDPRLGDTTKLIF. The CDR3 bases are TGTGCCTGTGACCCTAGATTGGGGGATACAACAAAACTCATCTTT.

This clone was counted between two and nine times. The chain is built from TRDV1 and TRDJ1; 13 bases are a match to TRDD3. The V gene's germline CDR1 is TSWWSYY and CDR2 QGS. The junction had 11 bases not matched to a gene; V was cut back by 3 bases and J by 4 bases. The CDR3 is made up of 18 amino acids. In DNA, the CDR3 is TGTGCTCTTGGGGACCTCCCACTGGGGGATACGGGAGACGATAAACTCATCTTT. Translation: CALGDLPLGDTGDDKLIF.

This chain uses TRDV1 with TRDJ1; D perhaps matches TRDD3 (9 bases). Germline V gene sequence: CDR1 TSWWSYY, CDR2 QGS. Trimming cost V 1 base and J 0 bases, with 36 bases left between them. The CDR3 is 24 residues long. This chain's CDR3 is CALGEHPAGLPIPLGDGDTDKLIF. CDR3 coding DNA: TGTGCTCTTGGGGAACATCCCGCCGGCCTTCCTATTCCTCTGGGGGATGGAGACACCGATAAACTCATCTTT.

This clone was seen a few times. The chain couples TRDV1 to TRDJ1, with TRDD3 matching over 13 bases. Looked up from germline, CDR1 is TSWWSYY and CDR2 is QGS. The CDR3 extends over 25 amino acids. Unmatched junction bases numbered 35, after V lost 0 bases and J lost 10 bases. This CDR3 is CALGELKRRGPSPGVLGDTRVRLIF. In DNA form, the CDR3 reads TGTGCTCTTGGGGAACTAAAACGGAGGGGACCTTCCCCAGGCGTACTGGGGGATACGCGCGTAAGACTCATCTTT.

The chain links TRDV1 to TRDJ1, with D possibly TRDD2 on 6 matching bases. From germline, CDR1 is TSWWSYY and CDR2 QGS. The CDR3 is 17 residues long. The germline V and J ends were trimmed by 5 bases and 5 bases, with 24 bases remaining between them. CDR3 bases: TGTGCTCTTGGGCCCTTCCCTCCGAGGATGGCTCGTGATAAACTCATCTTT. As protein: CALGPFPPRMARDKLIF.

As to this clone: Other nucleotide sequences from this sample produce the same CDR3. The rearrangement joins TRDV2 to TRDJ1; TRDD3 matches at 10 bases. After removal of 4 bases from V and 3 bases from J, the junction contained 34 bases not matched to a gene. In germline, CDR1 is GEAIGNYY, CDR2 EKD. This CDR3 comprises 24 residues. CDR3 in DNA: TGTGCCTGTGATACCAACGGGCGGACTGGGGGATTTTCAAACCTCCCTCCCGAACCCGATAAACTCATCTTT. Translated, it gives CACDTNGRTGGFSNLPPEPDKLIF.

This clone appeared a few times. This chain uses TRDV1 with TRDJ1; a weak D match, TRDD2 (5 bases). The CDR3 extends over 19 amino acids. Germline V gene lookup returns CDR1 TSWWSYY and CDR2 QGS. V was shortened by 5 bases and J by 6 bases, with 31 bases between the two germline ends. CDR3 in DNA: TGTGCTCTTGGGACCCCCCCTACGGCGCTTTCCCGACAAACTCATAAACTCATCTTT. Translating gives CALGTPPTALSRQTHKLIF.

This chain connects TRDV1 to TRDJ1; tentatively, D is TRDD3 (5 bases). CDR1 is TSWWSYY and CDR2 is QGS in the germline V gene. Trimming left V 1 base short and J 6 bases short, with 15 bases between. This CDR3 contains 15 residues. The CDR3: CALGERRGMANKLIF. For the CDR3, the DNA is TGTGCTCTTGGGGAACGGAGAGGGATGGCTAATAAACTCATCTTT.

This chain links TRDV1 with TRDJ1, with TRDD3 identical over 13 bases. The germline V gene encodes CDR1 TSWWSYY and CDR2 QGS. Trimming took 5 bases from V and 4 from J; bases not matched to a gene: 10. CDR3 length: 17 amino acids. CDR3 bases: TGTGCTCTTGGGAGCGCCAACTGGGGGATACGCGGCGATAAACTCATCTTT. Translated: CALGSANWGIRGDKLIF.

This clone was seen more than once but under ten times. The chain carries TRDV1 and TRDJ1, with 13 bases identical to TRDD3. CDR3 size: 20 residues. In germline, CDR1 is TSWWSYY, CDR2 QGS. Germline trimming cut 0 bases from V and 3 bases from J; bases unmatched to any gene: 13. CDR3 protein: CALGELRGITGGYVSDKLIF. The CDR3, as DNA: TGTGCTCTTGGGGAACTTAGGGGAATTACTGGGGGATACGTCTCCGATAAACTCATCTTT.

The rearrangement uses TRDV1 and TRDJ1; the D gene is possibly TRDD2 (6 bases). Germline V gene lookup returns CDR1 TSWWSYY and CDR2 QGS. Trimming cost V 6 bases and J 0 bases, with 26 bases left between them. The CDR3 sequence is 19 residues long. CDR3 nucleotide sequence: TGTGCTCTTGGAGGGCCTTCCCTAAACAACGCCCCTTACACCGATAAACTCATCTTT. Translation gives CALGGPSLNNAPYTDKLIF.

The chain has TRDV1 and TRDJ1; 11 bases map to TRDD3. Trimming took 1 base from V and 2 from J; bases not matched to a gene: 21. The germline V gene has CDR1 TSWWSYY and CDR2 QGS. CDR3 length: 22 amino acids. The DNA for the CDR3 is TGTGCTCTTGGGGAACACGCCTGCCCCTTACTGGGGGATATATGGTGGACCGATAAACTCATCTTT. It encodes CALGEHACPLLGDIWWTDKLIF.

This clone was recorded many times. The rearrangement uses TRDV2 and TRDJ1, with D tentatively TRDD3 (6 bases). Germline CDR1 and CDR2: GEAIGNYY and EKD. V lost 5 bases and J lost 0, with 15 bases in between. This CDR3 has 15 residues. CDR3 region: CACAMGIRYTDKLIF. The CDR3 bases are TGTGCCTGTGCTATGGGGATTAGGTACACCGATAAACTCATCTTT.

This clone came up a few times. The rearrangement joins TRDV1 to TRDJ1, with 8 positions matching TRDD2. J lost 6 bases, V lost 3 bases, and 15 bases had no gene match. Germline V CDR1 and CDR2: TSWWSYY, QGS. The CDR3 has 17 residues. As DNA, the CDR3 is TGTGCTCTTGGGGATACGCTTCCTACCCGGGGGGCCCATAAACTCATCTTT. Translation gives CALGDTLPTRGAHKLIF.

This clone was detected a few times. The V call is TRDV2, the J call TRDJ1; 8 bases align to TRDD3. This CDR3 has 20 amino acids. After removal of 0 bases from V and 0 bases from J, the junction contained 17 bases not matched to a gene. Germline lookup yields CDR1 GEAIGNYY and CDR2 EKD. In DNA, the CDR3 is TGTGCCTGTGACACCACCACGGTGTACTGGGGGGCTACGTACACCGATAAACTCATCTTT. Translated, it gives CACDTTTVYWGATYTDKLIF.